A single sample gave rise to the 2 T cell receptor beta chains below, sequenced in a study of blood T cell repertoires in COVID-19. Data came from immunoSEQ multiplex PCR; TCRdb stores just in-frame clones and leaves some out. The table includes over 250,000 clones, 70% to 90% detected once. The specimen sequenced was peripheral blood. Receptor source: a woman in her seventies with acute or convalescent COVID-19.

This chain uses TRBV7-9 with TRBJ2-1; no definite D call. The V end was cut by 0 bases, the J end by 9 bases, with 3 bases between. This CDR3 has 11 residues. In germline, CDR1 is SEHNR, CDR2 FQNEAQ (reference sequence). This CDR3 is CASSLASEQFF. CDR3 coding DNA: TGTGCCAGCAGCTTAGCCAGTGAGCAGTTCTTC.

This clone has a single count. This sequence joins TRBV14 and TRBJ1-3, with 10 bases fitting TRBD1. Germline CDR1 and CDR2: SGHDN and FVKESK. The CDR3 runs 15 residues. The V and J ends lost 4 bases and 8 bases, in that order; junction bases with no gene match: 8. Written as DNA, the CDR3 is TGTGCCAGCAGCCCCGGCGGGACAGGGGCAGACACCATATATTTT. This sequence encodes CASSPGGTGADTIYF. Full variable domain (remainder filled in from reference TRBV14 and TRBJ1-3): EAGVTQFPSHSVIEKGQTVTLRCDPISGHDNLYWYRRVMGKEIKFLLHFVKESKQDESGMPNNRFLAERTGGTYSTLKVQPAELEDSGVYFCASSPGGTGADTIYFGEGSWLTVV.